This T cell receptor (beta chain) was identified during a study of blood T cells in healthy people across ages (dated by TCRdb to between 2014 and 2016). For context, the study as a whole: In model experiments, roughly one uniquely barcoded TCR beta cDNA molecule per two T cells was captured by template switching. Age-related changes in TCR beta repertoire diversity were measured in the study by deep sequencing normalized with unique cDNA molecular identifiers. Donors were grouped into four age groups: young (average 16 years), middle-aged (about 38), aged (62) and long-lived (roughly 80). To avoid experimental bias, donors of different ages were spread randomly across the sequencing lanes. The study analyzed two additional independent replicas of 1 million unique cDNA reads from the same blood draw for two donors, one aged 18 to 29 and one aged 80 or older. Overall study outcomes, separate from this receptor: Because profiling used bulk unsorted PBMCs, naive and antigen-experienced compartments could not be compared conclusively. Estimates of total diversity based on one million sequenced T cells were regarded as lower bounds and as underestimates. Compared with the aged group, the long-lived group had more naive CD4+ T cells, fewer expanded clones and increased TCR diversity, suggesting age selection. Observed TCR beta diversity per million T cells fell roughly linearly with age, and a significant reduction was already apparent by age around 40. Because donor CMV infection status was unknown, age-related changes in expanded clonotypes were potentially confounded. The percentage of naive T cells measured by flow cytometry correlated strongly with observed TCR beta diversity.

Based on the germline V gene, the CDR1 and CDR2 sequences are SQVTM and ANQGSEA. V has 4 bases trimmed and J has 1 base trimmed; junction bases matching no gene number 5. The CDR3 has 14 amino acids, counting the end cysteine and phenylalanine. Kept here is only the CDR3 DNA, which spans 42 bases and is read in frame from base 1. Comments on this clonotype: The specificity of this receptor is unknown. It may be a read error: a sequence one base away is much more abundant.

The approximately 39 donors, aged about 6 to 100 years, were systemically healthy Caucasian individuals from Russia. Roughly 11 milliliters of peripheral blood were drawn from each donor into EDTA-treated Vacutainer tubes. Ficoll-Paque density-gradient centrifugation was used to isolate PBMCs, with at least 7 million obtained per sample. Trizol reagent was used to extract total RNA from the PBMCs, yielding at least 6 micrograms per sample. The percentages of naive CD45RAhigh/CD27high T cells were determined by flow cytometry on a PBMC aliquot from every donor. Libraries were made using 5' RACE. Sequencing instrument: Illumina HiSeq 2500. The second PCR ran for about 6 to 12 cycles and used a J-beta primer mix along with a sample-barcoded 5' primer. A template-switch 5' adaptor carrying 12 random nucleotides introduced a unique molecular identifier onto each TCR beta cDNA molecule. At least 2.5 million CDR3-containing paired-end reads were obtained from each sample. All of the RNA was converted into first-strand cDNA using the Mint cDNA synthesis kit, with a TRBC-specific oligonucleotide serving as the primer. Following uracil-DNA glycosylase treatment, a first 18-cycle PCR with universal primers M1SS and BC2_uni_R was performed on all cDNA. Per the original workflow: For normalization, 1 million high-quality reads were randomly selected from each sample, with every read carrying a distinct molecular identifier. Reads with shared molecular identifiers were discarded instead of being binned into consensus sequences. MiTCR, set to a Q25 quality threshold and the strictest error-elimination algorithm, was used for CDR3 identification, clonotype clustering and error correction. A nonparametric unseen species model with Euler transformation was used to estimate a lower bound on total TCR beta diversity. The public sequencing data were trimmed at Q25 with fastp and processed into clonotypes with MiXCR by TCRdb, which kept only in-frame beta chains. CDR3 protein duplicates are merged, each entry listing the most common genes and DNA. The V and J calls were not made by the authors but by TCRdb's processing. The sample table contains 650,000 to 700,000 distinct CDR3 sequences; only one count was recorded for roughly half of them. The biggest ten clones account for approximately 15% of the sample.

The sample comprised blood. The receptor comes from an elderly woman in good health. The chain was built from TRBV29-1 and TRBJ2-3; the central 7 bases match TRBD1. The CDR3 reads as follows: CSVGQDRRTDTQYF. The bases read TGCAGCGTTGGCCAGGACAGGCGCACAGATACGCAGTATTTT.